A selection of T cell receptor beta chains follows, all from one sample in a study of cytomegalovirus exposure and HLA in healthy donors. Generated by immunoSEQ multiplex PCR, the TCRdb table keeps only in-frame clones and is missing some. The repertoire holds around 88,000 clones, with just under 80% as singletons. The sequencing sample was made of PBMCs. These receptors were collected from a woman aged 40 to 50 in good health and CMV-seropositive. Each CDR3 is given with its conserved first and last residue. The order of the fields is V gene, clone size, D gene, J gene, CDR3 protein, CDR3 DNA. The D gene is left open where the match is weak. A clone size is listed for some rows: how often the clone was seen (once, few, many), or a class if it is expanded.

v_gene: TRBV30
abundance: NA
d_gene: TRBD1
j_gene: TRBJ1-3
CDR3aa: CAWRKQGAYRMSGNTIYF
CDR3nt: TGTGCCTGGAGGAAACAGGGGGCCTACCGTATGTCCGGAAACACCATATATTTT

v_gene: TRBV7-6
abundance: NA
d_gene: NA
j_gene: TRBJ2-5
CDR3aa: CASSLGVGSQETQYF
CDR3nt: TGTGCCAGCAGCTTAGGGGTGGGCAGCCAAGAGACCCAGTACTTC

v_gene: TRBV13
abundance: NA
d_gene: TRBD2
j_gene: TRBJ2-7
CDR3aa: CASSRGMAGGHYEQYF
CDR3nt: TGTGCCAGCAGCAGGGGGATGGCGGGAGGACACTACGAGCAGTACTTC

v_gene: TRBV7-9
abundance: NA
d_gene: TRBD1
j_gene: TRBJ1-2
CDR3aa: CASSPRQGANYGYTF
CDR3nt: TGTGCCAGCAGCCCCCGACAGGGGGCTAACTATGGCTACACCTTC

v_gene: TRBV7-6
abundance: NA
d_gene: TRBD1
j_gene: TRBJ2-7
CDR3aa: CASSAGTVRSTQQYF
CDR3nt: TGTGCCAGCAGCGCCGGGACAGTGAGATCTACGCAGCAGTACTTC

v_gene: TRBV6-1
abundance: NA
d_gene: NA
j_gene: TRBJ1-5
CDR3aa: CASSDYMISNQPQHF
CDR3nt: TGTGCCAGCAGTGATTACATGATTAGCAATCAGCCCCAGCATTTT

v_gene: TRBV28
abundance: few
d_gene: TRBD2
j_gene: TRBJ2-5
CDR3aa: CASSVMTSGYQETQYF
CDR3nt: TGTGCCAGCAGCGTCATGACTAGCGGGTACCAAGAGACCCAGTACTTC

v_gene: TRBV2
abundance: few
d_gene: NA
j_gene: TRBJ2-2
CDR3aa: CASRTLGFSGELFF
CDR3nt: TGTGCCAGCAGGACACTAGGCTTCTCCGGGGAGCTGTTTTTT

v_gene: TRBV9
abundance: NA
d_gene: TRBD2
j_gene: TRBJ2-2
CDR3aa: CASSARSGSHTGELFF
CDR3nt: TGTGCCAGCAGCGCGCGTAGCGGGAGTCACACCGGGGAGCTGTTTTTT

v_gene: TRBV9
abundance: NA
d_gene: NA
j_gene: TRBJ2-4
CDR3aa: CASSASDAGGTDIQYF
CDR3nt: TGTGCCAGCAGCGCCTCCGACGCAGGGGGGACCGACATTCAGTACTTC

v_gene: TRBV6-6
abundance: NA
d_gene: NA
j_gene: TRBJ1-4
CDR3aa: CASSPRGNEKLFF
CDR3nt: TGTGCCAGCAGCCCACGGGGTAATGAAAAACTGTTTTTT

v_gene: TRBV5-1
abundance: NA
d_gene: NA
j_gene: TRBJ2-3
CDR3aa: CASSLETSHTDTQYF
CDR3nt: TGCGCCAGCAGCTTGGAAACTAGCCACACAGATACGCAGTATTTT

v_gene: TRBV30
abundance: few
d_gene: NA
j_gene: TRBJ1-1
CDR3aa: CAWSAGYDTEAFF
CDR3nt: TGTGCCTGGAGTGCGGGGTATGACACTGAAGCTTTCTTT

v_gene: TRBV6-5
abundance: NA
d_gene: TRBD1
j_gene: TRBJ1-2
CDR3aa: CASRKTGQGLGYTF
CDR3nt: TGTGCCAGCAGAAAAACGGGACAGGGTTTGGGCTACACCTTC

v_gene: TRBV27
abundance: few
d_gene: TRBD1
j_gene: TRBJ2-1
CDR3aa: CASSSPRDRVPFF
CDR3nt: TGTGCCAGCAGTTCCCCCCGGGACAGGGTTCCGTTCTTC

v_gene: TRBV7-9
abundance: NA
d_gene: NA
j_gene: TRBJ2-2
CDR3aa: CASSLSLWNTGELFF
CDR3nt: TGTGCCAGCAGCTTATCACTCTGGAACACCGGGGAGCTGTTTTTT

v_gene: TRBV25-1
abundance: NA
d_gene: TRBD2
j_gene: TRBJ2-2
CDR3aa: CASSESPSGRAQSGELFF
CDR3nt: TGTGCCAGCAGTGAATCGCCTAGCGGGAGGGCTCAGTCCGGGGAGCTGTTTTTT

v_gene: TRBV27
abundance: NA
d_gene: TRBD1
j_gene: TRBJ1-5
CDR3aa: CASSLDRGRRVVQPQHF
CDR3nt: TGTGCCAGCAGCCTTGACAGGGGGCGACGGGTAGTTCAGCCCCAGCATTTT

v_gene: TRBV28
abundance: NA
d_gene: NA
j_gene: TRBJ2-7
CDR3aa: CASKSRPPGSYEQYF
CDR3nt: TGTGCCAGCAAATCCCGTCCCCCCGGCTCCTACGAGCAGTACTTC

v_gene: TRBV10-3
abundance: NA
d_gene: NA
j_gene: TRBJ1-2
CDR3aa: CAISESPGMSANYGYTF
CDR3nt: TGTGCCATCAGTGAGAGTCCAGGGATGTCCGCTAACTATGGCTACACCTTC

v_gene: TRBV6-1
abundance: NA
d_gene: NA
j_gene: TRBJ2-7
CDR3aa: CASSGRNSVVPTGQYF
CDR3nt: TGTGCCAGCAGTGGGAGAAATTCAGTTGTGCCTACGGGGCAGTACTTC

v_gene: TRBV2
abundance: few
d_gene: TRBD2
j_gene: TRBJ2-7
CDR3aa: CASRDLAGGPYEQYF
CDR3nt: TGTGCCAGCAGGGATTTAGCGGGAGGGCCTTACGAGCAGTACTTC

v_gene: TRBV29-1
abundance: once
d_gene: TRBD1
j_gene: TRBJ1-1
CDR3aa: CSGTGAGLNTEAFF
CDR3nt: TGCAGCGGTACAGGGGCCGGGTTGAACACTGAAGCTTTCTTT

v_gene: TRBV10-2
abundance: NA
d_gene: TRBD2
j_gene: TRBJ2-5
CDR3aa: CASSELGLAAWGETQYF
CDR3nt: TGCGCCAGCAGTGAGTTGGGACTAGCGGCCTGGGGGGAGACCCAGTACTTC

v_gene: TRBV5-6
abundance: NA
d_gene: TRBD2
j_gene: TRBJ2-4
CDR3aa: CASSLAPAGGNIQYF
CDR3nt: TGTGCCAGCAGCTTGGCCCCGGCGGGAGGAAACATTCAGTACTTC

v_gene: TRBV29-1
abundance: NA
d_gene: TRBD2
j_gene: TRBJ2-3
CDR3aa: CSVRAGVVTDTQYF
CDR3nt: TGCAGCGTGAGGGCGGGAGTGGTCACAGATACGCAGTATTTT

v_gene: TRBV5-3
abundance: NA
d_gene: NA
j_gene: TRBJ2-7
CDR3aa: CARSLGRDGSYEQYF
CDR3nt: TGTGCCAGAAGCTTGGGGCGGGACGGGAGCTACGAGCAGTACTTC

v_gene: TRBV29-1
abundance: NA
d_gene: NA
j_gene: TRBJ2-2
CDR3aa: CSVDSLGELFF
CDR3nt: TGCAGCGTTGATTCCCTGGGGGAGCTGTTTTTT

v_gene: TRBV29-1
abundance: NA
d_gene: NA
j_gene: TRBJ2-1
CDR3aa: CSPRTGANEQFF
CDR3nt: TGCAGCCCCCGAACGGGAGCTAATGAGCAGTTCTTC

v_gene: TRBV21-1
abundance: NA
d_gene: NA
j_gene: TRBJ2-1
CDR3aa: CASSKTGLGPYNEQFF
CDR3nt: TGTGCCAGCAGCAAAACGGGACTAGGCCCATACAATGAGCAGTTCTTC

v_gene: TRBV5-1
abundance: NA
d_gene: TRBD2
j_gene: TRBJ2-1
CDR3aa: CASSLLGRGRAGRSYNEQFF
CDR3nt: TGCGCCAGCAGCTTACTGGGGCGCGGGAGGGCCGGTAGATCCTACAATGAGCAGTTCTTC

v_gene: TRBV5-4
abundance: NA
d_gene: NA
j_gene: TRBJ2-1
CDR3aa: CAIKTGTGSSYNEQFF
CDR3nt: TGTGCCATCAAGACCGGGACTGGTTCGTCCTACAATGAGCAGTTCTTC

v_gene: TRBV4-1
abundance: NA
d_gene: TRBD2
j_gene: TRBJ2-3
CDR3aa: CASRPSGRAGADTQYF
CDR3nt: TGCGCCAGCAGACCTAGCGGGAGGGCCGGAGCAGATACGCAGTATTTT

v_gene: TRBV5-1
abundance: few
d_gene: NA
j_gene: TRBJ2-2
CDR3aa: CASSLALQGDTGELFF
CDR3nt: TGCGCCAGCAGCTTGGCCTTACAGGGTGACACCGGGGAGCTGTTTTTT

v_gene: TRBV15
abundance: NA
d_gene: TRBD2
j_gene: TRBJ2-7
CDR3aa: CATSRRGTSGRYEQYF
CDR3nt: TGTGCCACCAGCCGGCGCGGGACTAGCGGGAGGTACGAGCAGTACTTC

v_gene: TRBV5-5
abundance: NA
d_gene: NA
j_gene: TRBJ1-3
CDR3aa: CASSLGPAGNTIYF
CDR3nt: TGTGCCAGCAGCTTGGGCCCGGCTGGAAACACCATATATTTT

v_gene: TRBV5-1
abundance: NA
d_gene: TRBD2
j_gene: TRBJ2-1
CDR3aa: CASSVVAGPSSPLSYNEQFF
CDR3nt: TGCGCCAGCAGCGTCGTAGCGGGACCAAGCTCCCCCCTCTCCTACAATGAGCAGTTCTTC

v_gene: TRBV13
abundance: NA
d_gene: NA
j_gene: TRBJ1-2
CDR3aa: CASSLYNNYGYTF
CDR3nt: TGTGCCAGCAGCTTATACAATAACTATGGCTACACCTTC

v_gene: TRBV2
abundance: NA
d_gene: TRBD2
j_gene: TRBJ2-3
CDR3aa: CASSDPAGERPDTQYF
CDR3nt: TGTGCCAGCAGTGATCCAGCGGGGGAAAGGCCAGATACGCAGTATTTT

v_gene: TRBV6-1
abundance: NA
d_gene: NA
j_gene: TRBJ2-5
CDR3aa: CASSETGIGETQYF
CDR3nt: TGTGCCAGCAGTGAAACCGGGATAGGAGAGACCCAGTACTTC

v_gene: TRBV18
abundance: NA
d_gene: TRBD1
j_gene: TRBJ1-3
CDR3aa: CASSLDRAGNTIYF
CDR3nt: TGTGCCAGCTCACTCGACAGGGCCGGAAACACCATATATTTT

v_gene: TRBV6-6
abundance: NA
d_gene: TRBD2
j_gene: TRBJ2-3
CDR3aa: CASSGGTSGTDTQYF
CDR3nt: TGTGCCAGCAGTGGCGGGACTAGCGGGACGGATACGCAGTATTTT

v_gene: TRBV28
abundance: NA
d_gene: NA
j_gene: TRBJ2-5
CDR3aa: CASSATGVIQETQYF
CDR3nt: TGTGCCAGCAGTGCGACAGGAGTGATACAAGAGACCCAGTACTTC

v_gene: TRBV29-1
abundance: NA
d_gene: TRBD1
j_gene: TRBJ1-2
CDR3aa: CSVERDRGLRGYTF
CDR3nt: TGCAGCGTTGAGCGGGACAGGGGGCTTCGTGGCTACACCTTC

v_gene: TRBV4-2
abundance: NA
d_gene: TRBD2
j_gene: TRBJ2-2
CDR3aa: CASSQAGTSGREGGELFF
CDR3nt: TGTGCCAGCAGCCAAGCAGGGACTAGCGGGAGAGAGGGCGGGGAGCTGTTTTTT

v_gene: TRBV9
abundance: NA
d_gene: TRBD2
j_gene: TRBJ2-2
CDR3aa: CASSIGLAGVGTGELFF
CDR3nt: TGTGCCAGCAGCATCGGACTAGCGGGAGTTGGGACCGGGGAGCTGTTTTTT

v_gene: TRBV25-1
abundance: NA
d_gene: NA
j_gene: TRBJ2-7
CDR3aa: CASSGVMPPYEQYF
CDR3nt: TGTGCCAGCAGTGGAGTCATGCCACCCTACGAGCAGTACTTC

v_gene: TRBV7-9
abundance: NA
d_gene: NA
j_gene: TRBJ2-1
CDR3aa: CASSLEQYNEQFF
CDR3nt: TGTGCCAGCAGCTTAGAACAGTACAATGAGCAGTTCTTC

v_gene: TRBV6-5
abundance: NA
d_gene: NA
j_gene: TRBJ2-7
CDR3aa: CASSYGGLGEQYF
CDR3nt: TGTGCCAGCAGTTACGGAGGGTTAGGCGAGCAGTACTTC

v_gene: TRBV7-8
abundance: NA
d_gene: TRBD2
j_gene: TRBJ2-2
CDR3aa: CASSFLGTSAGGGELFF
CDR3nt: TGTGCCAGCAGCTTCCTCGGGACTAGCGCCGGAGGCGGGGAGCTGTTTTTT

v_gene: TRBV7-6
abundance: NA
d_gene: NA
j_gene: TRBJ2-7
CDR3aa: CASTPGGEQYF
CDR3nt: TGTGCCTCCACACCAGGAGGCGAGCAGTACTTC

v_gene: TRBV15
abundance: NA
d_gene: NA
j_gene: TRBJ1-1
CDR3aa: CATSRVTEAFF
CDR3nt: TGTGCCACCAGCAGAGTAACTGAAGCTTTCTTT